This T cell receptor beta chain was captured by sequencing in a study of blood T cells in healthy people across ages. CDR3 length: 11 amino acids. Per the germline V gene, CDR1 is MNHNY and CDR2 is SVGAGI (reference sequence). With 2 bases removed from V and 7 bases from J, the gap between germline ends came to 5 bases. The second PCR ran roughly 7 to 12 cycles with a sample-barcoded 5' primer and J-beta primers. TCRdb reanalysed the 5' RACE reads using MiXCR and keeps one entry per CDR3 protein. The sample includes about 1.5 million distinct CDR3 sequences, approximately 39% of them seen just once. In its sample, this clonotype was seen a few times. Each donor had about 9.6 milliliters of peripheral blood drawn.

This chain joins TRBV6-6 and TRBJ1-2; D remains ambiguous. Sequenced: blood. The sequence derives from a young woman in good health. DNA for the CDR3: TGTGCCAGCAGTTACGAGGGTGGCTACACCTTC. It translates to CASSYEGGYTF.